These 3 T cell receptor beta chains were sequenced from one sample in a study of blood T cells in healthy people across ages (dated by TCRdb to about 2015). Library preparation used 5' RACE. For sequencing, an Illumina HiSeq 2500 was employed. A second PCR of roughly 7 to 11 cycles was performed with a sample-barcoded 5' primer and a J-beta primer mix. In TCRdb, the public reads were trimmed at Q25 with fastp and aligned with MiXCR, with productive beta chains retained. A single entry per CDR3 protein holds the most common genes and DNA from its merged rows. In this sample the table shows 700,000 to 850,000 distinct CDR3 sequences, about 37% of which occur a single time. Jointly, the top ten make up 10% to 15% of the sample. The sample comprised blood. The receptors stem from a man between 18 and 35 years old in good health.

This clonotype was observed a few times. This rearrangement joins TRBV2 to TRBJ2-5; D gene uncertain. CDR1 and CDR2 from the germline V gene are SNHLY and FYNNEI. V lost 8 bases to trimming and J lost 2 bases, with 15 bases between them. CDR3 length: 14 amino acids. CDR3 in amino acids: CASVLRRLQETQYF. The CDR3 DNA is TGTGCCAGCGTCCTCCGGAGATTACAAGAGACCCAGTACTTC. Together with reference TRBV2 and TRBJ2-5, the CDR3 gives the full variable domain: EPEVTQTPSHQVTQMGQEVILRCVPISNHLYFYWYRQILGQKVEFLVSFYNNEISEKSEIFDDQFSVERPDGSNFTLKIRSTKLEDSAMYFCASVLRRLQETQYFGPGTRLLVL.

This clonotype was seen more than once but under ten times. CDR3 amino acids: CASSSQVLAGANVLTF. For the CDR3, the DNA is TGTGCCAGCAGCTCACAAGTATTAGCTGGGGCCAACGTCCTGACTTTC. The gene calls are TRBV7-2 and TRBJ2-6, with D hard to call. The V end lost 4 bases, the J end lost 2 bases, and 12 bases lay between the germline ends. The CDR3 covers 16 residues. Germline CDR1 SGHTA, CDR2 FQGNSA.

The V call is TRBV12-3 or TRBV12-4, the J call TRBJ2-5, with unresolved D. The better agreement between TRBJ2-7 and the DNA end casts doubt on the J call. This CDR3 is 12 amino acids long. CDR3 bases: TGTGCCAGCAGTTTAGGTTCCCACGAGCAGTACTTC. Encoded protein: CASSLGSHEQYF.